Here is one T cell receptor (beta chain) with its context. V shed 4 bases and J shed 3 bases, with 12 bases lying between them. This CDR3 is 14 amino acids long. Germline CDR1 SNHLY, CDR2 FYNNEI. The sample belongs to a study of control samples from healthy donors and cancer patients. Clones were sequenced by immunoSEQ multiplex PCR, and TCRdb holds only the in-frame ones, with some missing. The profile covers about 60,000 clones, with roughly 90% appearing a single time and 1.7% taken by the ten largest. This chain links TRBV2 with TRBJ1-2; tentatively, D is TRBD1 (5 bases). This TCR was sampled from a man aged 35 to 55 with colorectal cancer. The specimen was PBMCs. CDR3 in DNA: TGTGCCAGCAGTGCGGAAGGGACCCACTATGGCTACACCTTC. Protein product: CASSAEGTHYGYTF.